This T cell receptor (beta chain) originates from a study of PD-L1 blockade in urothelial cancer. As for time point: peripheral blood 6 weeks after treatment start. Patients' cancers were locally advanced or metastatic urothelial carcinomas. The V end lost 2 bases, the J end lost 4 bases, and 5 bases lay between the germline ends. CDR1 and CDR2 (germline): LNHDA, SQIVND (reference sequence). CDR3 size: 12 residues. Synthetic TCR analog templates were spiked into all PCRs individually. Some clones are missing from TCRdb's copy, which holds only in-frame ones; the method was immunoSEQ multiplex PCR. The sample shows tens of thousands of clones, around nine tenths of them seen only once.

V is TRBV19 and J is TRBJ1-1; D remains ambiguous. Sequenced material: PBMCs, taken around atezolizumab (anti-PD-L1) treatment. The clonotype was recovered from a man aged 55 to 70 with urothelial cancer. The DNA for the CDR3 is TGTGCCAGTAGTATACGAGGCACTGAAGCTTTCTTT. Protein product: CASSIRGTEAFF.